This T cell receptor beta chain was recorded in a study of blood T cells in healthy people across ages. Germline values: CDR1 LNHDA, CDR2 SQIVND (reference sequence). Trimming cost V 3 bases and J 4 bases, with 13 bases left between them. This CDR3 is built from 15 residues. The second PCR ran roughly 7 to 12 cycles with a sample-barcoded 5' primer and J-beta primers. Via MiXCR, TCRdb re-called the 5' RACE reads, giving one row per CDR3 protein. The sample lists roughly 800,000 distinct CDR3 sequences, roughly 24% occurring once. Separately, the same data were catalogued under a study of T cells of mothers and their children.

This clonotype was obtained from a boy aged 5-17 years in good health. Material: blood. V gene TRBV19 combines with J gene TRBJ2-1; D is ambiguous. The CDR3 reads CASSMAERIYNEQFF. CDR3 in DNA: TGTGCCAGTAGTATGGCGGAACGGATATACAATGAGCAGTTCTTC.